This is a list of T cell receptor beta chains from one sample in a study of OX40 agonist ivuxolimab in advanced cancers. The table came from immunoSEQ multiplex PCR; TCRdb's copy has only in-frame clones and leaves some out. Counted here are 90,000 to 150,000 clones, 80% to 90% occurring once; the ten biggest clones make up around 0.53%. The sample here was CD4+ or CD8+ T cells sorted from blood, taken in a trial of the OX40 agonist ivuxolimab. The receptor source for this set is an adult with an advanced solid tumor such as melanoma, head and neck, liver or kidney cancer. Each CDR3 is given with its conserved first and last residue.

j_gene,v_gene,CDR3aa
TRBJ2-7,TRBV7-2,CASNSPLLPGQGKREQYF
TRBJ2-3,TRBV9,CASSASGRGGGDTQYF
TRBJ1-5,TRBV30,CAWSQGAGGNQPQHF
TRBJ1-2,TRBV9,CASSDLVKLPYGYTF
TRBJ1-1,TRBV14,CASSQVETGCIF
TRBJ1-2,TRBV6-1,CASSEEGTGGAYGYTF
TRBJ1-1,TRBV29-1,CSCRGAVVRGSNTEAFF
TRBJ1-2,TRBV11-2,CASSLGFGYTF
TRBJ1-1,TRBV7-2,CASSTRVGATEAFF
TRBJ1-5,TRBV25-1,CASSESGVRGQPQHF
TRBJ2-7,TRBV6-1,CASSETYEQYF
TRBJ1-1,TRBV7-8,CASSLEGIAEAFF
TRBJ2-7,TRBV5-6,CASSWDRDEQYF
TRBJ2-2,TRBV7-2,CASRGGQTGELFF
TRBJ1-1,TRBV15,CATSRDRAVKGMNTEAFF
TRBJ1-5,TRBV27,CASAKGVSDYSNQPQHF
TRBJ2-7,TRBV18,CASSPRSTAPHEQYF
TRBJ1-5,TRBV19,CASNQAAANQPQHF
TRBJ1-1,TRBV9,CASSLRPSNTEAFF
TRBJ1-2,TRBV6-5,CASRDRSIYGYTF
TRBJ1-5,TRBV7-2,CASSRYRDSNQPQHF
TRBJ2-5,TRBV5-1,CASSFRGGAEETQYF
TRBJ1-4,TRBV6-6,CASSYRGQGEKLFF
TRBJ2-5,TRBV11-2,CASSLRLGPSTQYF
TRBJ2-1,TRBV5-1,CASSLDPGGEQFF
TRBJ1-1,TRBV29-1,CSVRGDTNRSMNTEAFF
TRBJ1-3,TRBV7-9,CASSYRQVDSGNTIYF
TRBJ2-3,TRBV1,CTSVAAALRTDTQYF
TRBJ1-4,TRBV11-2,CASSLNRDPALNEKLFF
TRBJ1-2,TRBV28,CASSQGRTNYGYTF
TRBJ1-2,TRBV18,CASSPNHRESYTF
TRBJ2-2,TRBV6-5,CASRSSGYTGELFF
TRBJ1-1,TRBV7-2,CASSLGVMTEAFF
TRBJ2-2,TRBV7-2,CASSLVRAGELFF
TRBJ2-4,TRBV11-3,CASSGEGSKNIQYF
TRBJ1-5,TRBV28,CASSSPRPQHF
TRBJ2-3,TRBV30,CAWSFGGGDTQYF
TRBJ1-2,TRBV19,CASSNRVRDGYTF
TRBJ1-2,TRBV7-2,CASSFDRSGYTF
TRBJ2-7,TRBV2,CASRRQGRNEQYF
TRBJ1-2,TRBV14,CASSQGGGYGYTF